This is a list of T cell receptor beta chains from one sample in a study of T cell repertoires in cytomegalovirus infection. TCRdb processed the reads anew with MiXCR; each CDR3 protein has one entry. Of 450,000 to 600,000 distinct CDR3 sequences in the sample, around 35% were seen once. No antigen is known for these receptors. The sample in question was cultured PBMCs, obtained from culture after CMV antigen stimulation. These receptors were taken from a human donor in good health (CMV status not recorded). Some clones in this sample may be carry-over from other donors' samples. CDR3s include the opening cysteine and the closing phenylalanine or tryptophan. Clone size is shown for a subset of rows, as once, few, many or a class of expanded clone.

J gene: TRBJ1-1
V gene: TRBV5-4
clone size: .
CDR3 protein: CASTLDSTEAFF

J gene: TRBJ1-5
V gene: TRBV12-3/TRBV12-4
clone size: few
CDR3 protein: CASRQTWNNQPQHF

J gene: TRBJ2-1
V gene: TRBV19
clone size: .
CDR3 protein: CASSVKTVGRYNEQFF

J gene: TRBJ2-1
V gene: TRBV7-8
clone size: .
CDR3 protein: CASSQYPLAPEQFF

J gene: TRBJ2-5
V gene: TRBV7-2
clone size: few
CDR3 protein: CASSFLGRVREAQYF

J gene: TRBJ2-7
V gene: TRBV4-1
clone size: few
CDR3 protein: CASRYDTGAYEQYF

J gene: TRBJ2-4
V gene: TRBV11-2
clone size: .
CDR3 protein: CASSLTATALAKNIQYF

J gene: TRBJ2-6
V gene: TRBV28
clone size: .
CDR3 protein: CASSLMDRGSGANVLTF

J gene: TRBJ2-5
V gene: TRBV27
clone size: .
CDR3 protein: CASSFVASLETQYF

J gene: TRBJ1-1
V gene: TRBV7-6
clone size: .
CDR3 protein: CASSLGAGGLTEAFF

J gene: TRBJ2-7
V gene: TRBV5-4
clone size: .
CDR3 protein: CASSLEVAVVYEQYF

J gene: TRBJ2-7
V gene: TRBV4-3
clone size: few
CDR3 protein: CASSQDAGGYEQYF

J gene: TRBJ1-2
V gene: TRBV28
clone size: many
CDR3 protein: CASSFLRGGYGYTF

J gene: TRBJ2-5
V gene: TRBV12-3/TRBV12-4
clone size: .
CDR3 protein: CASSLVLREGTQYF

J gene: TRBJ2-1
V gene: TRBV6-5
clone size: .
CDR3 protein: CASRPILEGSSYNEQFF

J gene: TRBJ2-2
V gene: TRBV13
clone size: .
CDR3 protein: CASSLRGSKIIPGELFF

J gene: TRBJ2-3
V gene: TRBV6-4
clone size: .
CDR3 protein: CASSGSSAPGLASTDTQYF

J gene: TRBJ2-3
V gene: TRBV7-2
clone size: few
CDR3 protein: CASSRDSLGTQYF

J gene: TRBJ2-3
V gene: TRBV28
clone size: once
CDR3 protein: CASTLGSGARDTQYF

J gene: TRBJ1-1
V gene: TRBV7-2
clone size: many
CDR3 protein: CASSLTYRTEAFF

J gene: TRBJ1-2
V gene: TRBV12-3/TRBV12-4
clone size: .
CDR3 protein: CASSLEFGDRAYGYTF

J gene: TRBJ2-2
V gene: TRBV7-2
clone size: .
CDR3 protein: CASSAEGLVTGELFF

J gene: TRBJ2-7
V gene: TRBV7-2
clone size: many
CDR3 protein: CASRQSGSNYEQYF

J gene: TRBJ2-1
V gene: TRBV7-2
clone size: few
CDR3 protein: CASSLWVVAGDEQFF

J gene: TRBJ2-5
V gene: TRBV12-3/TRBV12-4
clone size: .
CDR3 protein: CASSLGGGGQTQYF

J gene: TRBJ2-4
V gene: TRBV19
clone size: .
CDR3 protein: CASSSGTVNIQYF

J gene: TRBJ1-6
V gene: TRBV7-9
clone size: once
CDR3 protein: CASRKGLANSPLHF

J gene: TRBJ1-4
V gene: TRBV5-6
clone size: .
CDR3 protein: CASTRGLEEKLFF

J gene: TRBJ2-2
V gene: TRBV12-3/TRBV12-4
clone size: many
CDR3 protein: CASSFPGMNTGELFF

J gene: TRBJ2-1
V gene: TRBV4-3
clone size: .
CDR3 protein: CASSHSGGLGGNEQFF

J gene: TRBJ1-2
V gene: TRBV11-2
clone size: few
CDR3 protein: CASSSIRTGSWGYTF

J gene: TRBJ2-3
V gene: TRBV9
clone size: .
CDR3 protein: CASSVAGVRTDTQYF

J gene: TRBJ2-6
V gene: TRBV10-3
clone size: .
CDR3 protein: CAISEGSGANVLTF

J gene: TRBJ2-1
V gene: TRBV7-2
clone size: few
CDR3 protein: CASSFFEGGPSYNEQFF

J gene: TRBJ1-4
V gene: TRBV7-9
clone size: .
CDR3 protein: CASSLDSGPKLFF

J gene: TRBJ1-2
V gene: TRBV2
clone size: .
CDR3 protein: CAWGGQYYGYTF

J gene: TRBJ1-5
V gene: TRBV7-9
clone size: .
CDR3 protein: CASSPWTDNQPQHF

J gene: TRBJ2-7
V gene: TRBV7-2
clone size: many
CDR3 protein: CASSYRQEQYF

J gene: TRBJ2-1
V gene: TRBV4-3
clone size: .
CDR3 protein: CASSQDELAGVVEQFF

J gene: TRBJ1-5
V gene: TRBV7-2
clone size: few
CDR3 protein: CASSLQGGVQHF

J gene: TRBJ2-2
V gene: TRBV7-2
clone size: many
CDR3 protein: CASSFMTSAVPGELFF

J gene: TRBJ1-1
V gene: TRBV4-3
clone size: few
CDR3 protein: CASSQQTSGGNTEAFF

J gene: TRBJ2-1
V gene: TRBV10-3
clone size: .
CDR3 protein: CAISEPVAYNEQFF

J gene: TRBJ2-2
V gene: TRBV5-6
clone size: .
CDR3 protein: CASSKTRVSGELFF

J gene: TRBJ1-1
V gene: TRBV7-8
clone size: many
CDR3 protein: CASSSGDLFTEAFF

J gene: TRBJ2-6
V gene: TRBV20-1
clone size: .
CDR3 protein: CSAPRTSSGANVLTF

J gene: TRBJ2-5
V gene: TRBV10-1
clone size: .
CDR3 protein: CASSESGKTQYF

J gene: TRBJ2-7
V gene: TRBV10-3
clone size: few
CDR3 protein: CAISPGGSSYEQYF

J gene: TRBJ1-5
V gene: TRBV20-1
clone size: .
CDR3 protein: CSAGGQLSNQPQQF

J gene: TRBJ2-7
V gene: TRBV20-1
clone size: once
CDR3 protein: CSAVGAPKNPYEQYF

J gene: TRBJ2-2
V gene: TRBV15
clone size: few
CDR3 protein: CATSREPRDVELFF

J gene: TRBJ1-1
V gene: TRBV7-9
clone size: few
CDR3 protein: CASSPGSGVNTEAFF

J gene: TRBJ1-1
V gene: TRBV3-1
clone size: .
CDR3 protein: CASSQVTGVTEAFF

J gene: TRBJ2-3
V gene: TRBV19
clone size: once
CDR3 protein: CASSIVAGTPDTQYF

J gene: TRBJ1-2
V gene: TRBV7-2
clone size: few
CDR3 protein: CASSLGEDYGYTF